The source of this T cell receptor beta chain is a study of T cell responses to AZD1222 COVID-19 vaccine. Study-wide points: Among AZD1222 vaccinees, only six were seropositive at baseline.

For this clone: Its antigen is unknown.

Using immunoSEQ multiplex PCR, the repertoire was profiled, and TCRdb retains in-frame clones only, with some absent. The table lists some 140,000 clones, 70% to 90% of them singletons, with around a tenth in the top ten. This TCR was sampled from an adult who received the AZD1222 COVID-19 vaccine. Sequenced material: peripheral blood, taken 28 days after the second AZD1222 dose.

The CDR3 DNA reads as TGTGCCAGCAGTTCCCTGAGCAATCAGCCCCAGCATTTT. Amino acids: CASSSLSNQPQHF. V is TRBV27 and J is TRBJ1-5; D gene unclear. Trimming stripped 4 bases from V and 1 base from J, with 5 bases between. CDR1 MNHEY and CDR2 SMNVEV come from the germline V gene (reference sequence). CDR3 length: 13 residues.